Given below is one TCR beta chain in context. Its target is unknown. The sample is drawn from a study of T cells expressing NK-cell markers. Background on the study: Underlying the TCR beta repertoires were sorted CD3+CD56+NKG2C+, CD3+CD56+NKG2C- and CD3+CD56-NKG2C+ T cells.

Study conclusions and caveats: Dominant NKG2C+ clonotypes were found to form about 1.0-7.0% of CD8+ T cells in five to seven donors. Researchers report these clonotypes also headed the CD3+CD56-NKG2C+ fraction in a few donors.

TCRdb reprocessed the 5' RACE reads, keeping one entry per CDR3 protein, no DNA. This sample contains about 460,000 distinct CDR3 sequences. The CDR3 runs 14 residues. Germline CDR1 is SGDLS and CDR2 is YYNGEE. The V and J genes are TRBV9 and TRBJ1-6. The sequencing sample was made of blood T cells: a sorted CD56 or NKG2C T cell subset, CD4+ or CD8+ T cells, or bulk PBMC T cells (not recorded which). The source is a woman aged 50 to 60 in good health. CDR3 region: CASSVGVDNSPLHF. The entire variable domain, with the rest obtained from reference TRBV9 and TRBJ1-6, is as follows: DSGVTQTPKHLITATGQRVTLRCSPRSGDLSVYWYQQSLDQGLQFLIQYYNGEERAKGNILERFSAQQFPDLHSELNLSSLELGDSALYFCASSVGVDNSPLHFGNGTRLTVT.